This T cell receptor beta chain was observed in a study of T cells in narcolepsy. Method: immunoSEQ multiplex PCR; TCRdb's copy keeps in-frame clones and lacks some. Of roughly 18,000 clones in the sample, under 90% were seen once. V shed 4 bases and J shed 3 bases, with 24 bases lying between them. Germline V CDR1 and CDR2: MNHGY, SVAAGI. The CDR3 loop spans 18 amino acids. This clonotype was obtained from a human donor in good health. The sequencing sample was made of memory (CD45RA-) CD4+ T cells from blood. This chain joins TRBV6-9 and TRBJ1-1; tentatively, D is TRBD1 (6 bases). The CDR3 loop reads CASSWEQGFEQSDTEAFF. For the CDR3, the DNA is TGTGCCAGCAGTTGGGAACAGGGTTTCGAACAGTCTGACACTGAAGCTTTCTTT.